This T cell receptor (beta chain) was retrieved from a study of Graves' ophthalmopathy and Graves' hyperthyroidism. Study results and caveats: Among thyroid clonotypes expanded above 0.001 frequency, most also appeared in blood. With a specificity of roughly 72% and a sensitivity of more than 65%, the model predicted ophthalmopathy progression. Ophthalmopathy and stable hyperthyroidism were discriminated by a 13-signature model, with roughly 88% sensitivity and around 77% specificity.

The study amplified TCR beta CDR3 regions using RNA transcripts. Investigators did first-round RT-PCR with HTBI primers, then second-round multiplex PCR. TCRdb re-derived calls from the multiplex PCR reads in MiXCR, one entry per CDR3 protein. The sample yields under 250,000 distinct CDR3 sequences, roughly 27% seen once. Ineligible for inclusion were patients with other autoimmune diseases, uncontrolled infections, pregnancy or lactation. Trimming removed 0 bases from V and 0 bases from J, with 8 bases in between. Germline V gives CDR1 SGHAT, CDR2 FQDESV (reference sequence). The length of the CDR3 is 15 residues. About this clonotype: As yet, its antigen is unknown.

The V and J genes are TRBV11-1 and TRBJ1-1; D gene ambiguous. Sequenced input: peripheral blood. The clonotype originates from a middle-aged man with Graves' ophthalmopathy. The CDR3 sequence is CASSLAPAVNTEAFF. The CDR3 DNA reads as TGTGCCAGCAGCTTAGCGCCGGCAGTGAACACTGAAGCTTTCTTT.